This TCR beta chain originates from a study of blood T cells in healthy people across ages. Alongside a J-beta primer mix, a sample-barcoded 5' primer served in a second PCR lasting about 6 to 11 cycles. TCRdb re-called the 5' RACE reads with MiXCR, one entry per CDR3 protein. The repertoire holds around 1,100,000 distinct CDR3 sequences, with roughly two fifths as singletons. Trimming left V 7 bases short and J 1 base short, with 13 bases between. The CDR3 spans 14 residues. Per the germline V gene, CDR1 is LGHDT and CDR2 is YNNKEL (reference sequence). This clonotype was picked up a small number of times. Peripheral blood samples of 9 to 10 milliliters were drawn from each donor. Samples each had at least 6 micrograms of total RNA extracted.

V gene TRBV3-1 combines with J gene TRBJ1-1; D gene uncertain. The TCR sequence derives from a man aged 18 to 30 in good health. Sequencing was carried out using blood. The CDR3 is CASNLRGQNTEAFF. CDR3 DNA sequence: TGTGCCAGCAACCTGAGAGGGCAGAACACTGAAGCTTTCTTT.